Presented here are 8 T cell receptor beta chains from one specimen sequenced in a study of response to subunit inactivated influenza vaccine. One entry per CDR3 protein, called by TCRdb with MiXCR from the RT-PCR reads. The data contain hundreds of thousands of distinct CDR3 sequences, around 14% of them seen just once; the ten biggest clones take up roughly 6.4%. Sequencing used PBMCs from blood, obtained around two weeks before vaccination. The receptors here all came from a man over 45 who received an inactivated influenza vaccine.

This clonotype was counted only a few times. This chain links TRBV5-1 with TRBJ2-1; 14 bases map to TRBD2. Germline loops: CDR1 SGHRS, CDR2 YFSETQ. The CDR3 runs 21 residues. After removal of 2 bases from V and 6 bases from J, the junction contained 19 bases not matched to a gene. The CDR3 DNA is TGCGCCAGCAGCTTCGAGAGGACTAGCGGGGGGTTTCTTGGTCTGTTCAATGAGCAGTTCTTC. It codes for CASSFERTSGGFLGLFNEQFF.

The CDR3: CSASIPGSGELFF. The DNA for the CDR3 is TGCAGTGCTAGTATCCCGGGGTCCGGGGAGCTGTTTTTT. The chain recombines TRBV20-1 with TRBJ2-2, with D maybe TRBD2 (5 bases). Trimming took off 3 bases at V and 6 bases at J, with 11 bases between the two ends. The CDR3 length is 13 residues. Germline CDR1 DFQATT, CDR2 SNEGSKA (reference sequence).

The chain recombines TRBV5-5 with TRBJ2-1; D is undetermined. Per germline, CDR1 SGHKS and CDR2 YYEKEE (reference sequence). Trimming pared 2 bases from V and 2 bases from J, leaving 14 bases between. This CDR3 is built from 16 residues. The CDR3 bases are TGTGCCAGCAGCTTCCCTCTTTCCGGCCCCTACAATGAGCAGTTCTTC. The encoded protein is CASSFPLSGPYNEQFF.

There are many counts of this clonotype. The chain couples TRBV5-1 to TRBJ2-4, with 7 bases matching TRBD1. This CDR3 is built from 16 residues. After removal of 4 bases from V and 0 bases from J, the junction contained 7 bases not matched to a gene. Per the germline V gene, CDR1 is SGHRS and CDR2 is YFSETQ. CDR3 in DNA: TGCGCCAGCAGCGTCGGACAGGCCGTAGCCAAAAACATTCAGTACTTC. Its translation is CASSVGQAVAKNIQYF.

The chain uses TRBV4-3 and TRBJ2-3; 9 positions agree with TRBD2. This CDR3 comprises 16 residues. Germline CDR1 LGHNA, CDR2 YSLEER. The V gene end was trimmed by 0 bases and the J gene end by 7 bases; junction bases not matched to a gene: 8. The CDR3 sequence: CASSQEAGGPENTQYF. Written as DNA, the CDR3 is TGCGCCAGCAGCCAAGAGGCGGGGGGGCCGGAAAATACGCAGTATTTT.

The chain uses TRBV2 and TRBJ2-3; D is unresolved. From germline, CDR1 is SNHLY and CDR2 FYNNEI. Trimming took off 3 bases at V and 3 bases at J, with 16 bases between the two ends. CDR3 length: 16 amino acids. The CDR3, as DNA: TGTGCCAGCAGTGACACTCCCCCCTTTGCGACAGATACGCAGTATTTT. It codes for CASSDTPPFATDTQYF.

This clonotype was observed many times. This chain uses TRBV11-2 with TRBJ1-6; D call uncertain. Germline V gene data show CDR1 as SGHAT and CDR2 as FQNNGV. The germline V and J ends were trimmed by 3 bases and 9 bases, with 9 bases remaining between them. The CDR3 is 13 amino acids. Written as DNA, the CDR3 is TGTGCCAGCAGCTTTTCTGAAGCTTCACCCCTCCACTTT. Protein: CASSFSEASPLHF.

This clonotype has a single count. The chain combines TRBV7-6 with TRBJ2-3, with TRBD2 identical over 13 bases. CDR1 is SGHVS and CDR2 is FNYEAQ in the germline V gene. The CDR3 is made up of 16 amino acids. Trimming took 4 bases from V and 4 from J; bases not matched to a gene: 5. CDR3 residues: CASSSLAGGTSDTQYF. The CDR3, as DNA: TGTGCCAGCAGCTCACTAGCGGGGGGGACGTCAGATACGCAGTATTTT.